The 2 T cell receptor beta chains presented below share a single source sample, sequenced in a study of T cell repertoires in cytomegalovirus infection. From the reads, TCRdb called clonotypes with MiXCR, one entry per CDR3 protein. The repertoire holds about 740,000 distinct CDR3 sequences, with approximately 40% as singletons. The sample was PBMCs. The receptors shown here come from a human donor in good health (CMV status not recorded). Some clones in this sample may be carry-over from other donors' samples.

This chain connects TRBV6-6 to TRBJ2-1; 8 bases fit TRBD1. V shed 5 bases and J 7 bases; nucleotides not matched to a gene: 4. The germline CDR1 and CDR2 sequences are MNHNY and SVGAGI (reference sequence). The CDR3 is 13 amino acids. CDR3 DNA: TGTGCCAGCAGTCCCAGGGGGCGGAATGAGCAGTTCTTC. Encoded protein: CASSPRGRNEQFF.

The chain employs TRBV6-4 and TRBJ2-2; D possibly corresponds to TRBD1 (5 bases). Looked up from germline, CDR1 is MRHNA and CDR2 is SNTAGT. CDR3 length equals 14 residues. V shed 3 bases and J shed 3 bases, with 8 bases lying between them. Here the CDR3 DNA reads TGTGCCAGCAGTGATTTGACAGACACCGGGGAGCTGTTTTTT. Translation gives CASSDLTDTGELFF.